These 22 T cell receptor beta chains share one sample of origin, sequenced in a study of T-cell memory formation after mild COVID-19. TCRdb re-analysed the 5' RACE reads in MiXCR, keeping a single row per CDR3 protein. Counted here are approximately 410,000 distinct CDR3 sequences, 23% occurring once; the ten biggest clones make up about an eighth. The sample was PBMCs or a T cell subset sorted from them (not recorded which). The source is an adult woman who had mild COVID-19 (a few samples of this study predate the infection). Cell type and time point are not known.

The CDR3 loop is CASSPRDEVGETQYF. The CDR3 DNA reads TGTGCCAGCTCACCACGCGATGAAGTAGGAGAGACCCAGTACTTC. The V and J genes are TRBV18 and TRBJ2-5; D not certain. The V and J ends lost 1 base and 4 bases respectively, with 13 bases between them. Germline V lookup: CDR1 KGHSH, CDR2 LQKENI. CDR3 length: 15 residues.

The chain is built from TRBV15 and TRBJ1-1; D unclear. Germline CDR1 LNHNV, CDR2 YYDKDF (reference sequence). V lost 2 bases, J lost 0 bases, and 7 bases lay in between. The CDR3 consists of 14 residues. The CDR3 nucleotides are TGTGCCACCAGCAGAAGCGAAGTGAACACTGAAGCTTTCTTT. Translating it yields CATSRSEVNTEAFF.

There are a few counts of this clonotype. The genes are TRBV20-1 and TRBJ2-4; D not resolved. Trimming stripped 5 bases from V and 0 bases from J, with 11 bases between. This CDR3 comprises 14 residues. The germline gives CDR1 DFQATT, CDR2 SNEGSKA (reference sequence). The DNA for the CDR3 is TGCAGTGCTCCCCACACTATAGCCAAAAACATTCAGTACTTC. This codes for CSAPHTIAKNIQYF.

CDR3 sequence reads: CSARLAIEQFF. The CDR3 DNA is TGCAGTGCTAGGCTGGCTATTGAGCAGTTCTTC. This rearrangement joins TRBV20-1 to TRBJ2-1; D not certain. V shed 3 bases and J shed 9 bases, with 9 bases lying between them. The CDR3 length is 11 residues. Looked up from germline, CDR1 is DFQATT and CDR2 is SNEGSKA (reference sequence).

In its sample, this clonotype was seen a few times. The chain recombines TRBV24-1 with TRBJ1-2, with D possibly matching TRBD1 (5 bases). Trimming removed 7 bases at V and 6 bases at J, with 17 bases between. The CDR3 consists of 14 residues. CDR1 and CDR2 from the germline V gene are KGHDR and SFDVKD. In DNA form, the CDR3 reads TGTGCCACCAGCGACCCGGGGACCGTGAATGGCTACACCTTC. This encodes CATSDPGTVNGYTF.

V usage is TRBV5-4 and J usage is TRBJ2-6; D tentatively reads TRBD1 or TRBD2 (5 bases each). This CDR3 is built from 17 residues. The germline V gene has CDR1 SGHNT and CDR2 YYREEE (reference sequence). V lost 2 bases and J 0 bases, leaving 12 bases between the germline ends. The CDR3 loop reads CASSFGTLLSGANVLTF. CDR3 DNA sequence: TGTGCCAGCAGCTTCGGGACGCTGCTCTCTGGGGCCAACGTCCTGACTTTC.

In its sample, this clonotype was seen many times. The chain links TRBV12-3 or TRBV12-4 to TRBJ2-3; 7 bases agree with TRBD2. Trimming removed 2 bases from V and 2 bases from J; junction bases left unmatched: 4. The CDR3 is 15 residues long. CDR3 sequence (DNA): TGTGCCAGCAGTTTAAGTCTAGCGGTCACAGATACGCAGTATTTT. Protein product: CASSLSLAVTDTQYF.

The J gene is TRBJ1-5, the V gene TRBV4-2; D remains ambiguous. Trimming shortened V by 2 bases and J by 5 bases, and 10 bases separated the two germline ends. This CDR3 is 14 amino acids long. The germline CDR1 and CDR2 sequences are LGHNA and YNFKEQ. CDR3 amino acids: CASSQTVVDQPQHF. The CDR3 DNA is TGTGCCAGCAGCCAAACCGTAGTTGATCAGCCCCAGCATTTT.

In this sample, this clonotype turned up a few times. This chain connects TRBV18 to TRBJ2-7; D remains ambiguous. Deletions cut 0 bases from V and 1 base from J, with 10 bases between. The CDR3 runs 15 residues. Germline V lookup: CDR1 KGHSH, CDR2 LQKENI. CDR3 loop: CASSPPSRQSYEQYF. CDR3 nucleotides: TGTGCCAGCTCACCACCGAGCCGGCAATCCTACGAGCAGTACTTC.

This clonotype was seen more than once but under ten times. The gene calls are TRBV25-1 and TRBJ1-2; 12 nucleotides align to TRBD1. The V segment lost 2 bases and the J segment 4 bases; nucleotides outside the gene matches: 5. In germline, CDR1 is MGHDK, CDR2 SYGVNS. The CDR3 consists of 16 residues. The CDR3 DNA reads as TGTGCCAGCAGTGAAGACGGGACAGGGGGCAGCTATGGCTACACCTTC. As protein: CASSEDGTGGSYGYTF.

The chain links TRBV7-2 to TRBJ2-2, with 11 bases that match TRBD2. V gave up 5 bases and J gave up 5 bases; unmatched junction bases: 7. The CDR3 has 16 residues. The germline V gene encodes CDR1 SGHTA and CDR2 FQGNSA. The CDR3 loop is CASSGASGRRTGELFF. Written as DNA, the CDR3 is TGTGCCAGCAGCGGCGCTAGCGGGAGGAGGACCGGGGAGCTGTTTTTT.

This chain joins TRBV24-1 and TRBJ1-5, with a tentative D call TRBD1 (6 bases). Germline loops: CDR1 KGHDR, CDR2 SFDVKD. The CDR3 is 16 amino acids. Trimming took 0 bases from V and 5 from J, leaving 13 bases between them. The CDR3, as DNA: TGTGCCACCAGTGATTTGCTGGGGGCTTGGGATCAGCCCCAGCATTTT. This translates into CATSDLLGAWDQPQHF.

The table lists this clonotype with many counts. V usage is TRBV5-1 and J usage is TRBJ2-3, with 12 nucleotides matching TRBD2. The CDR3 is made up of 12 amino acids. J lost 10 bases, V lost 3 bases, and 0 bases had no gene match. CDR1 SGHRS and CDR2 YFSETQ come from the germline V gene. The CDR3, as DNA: TGCGCCAGCAGCTGGACTAGCGGGGCGCAGTATTTT. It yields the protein CASSWTSGAQYF.

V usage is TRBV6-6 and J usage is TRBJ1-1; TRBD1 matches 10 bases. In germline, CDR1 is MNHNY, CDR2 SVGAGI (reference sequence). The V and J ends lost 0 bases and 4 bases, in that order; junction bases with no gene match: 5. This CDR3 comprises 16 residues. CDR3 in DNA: TGTGCCAGCAGTTACTCGCGGACAGGGGGTTCCACTGAAGCTTTCTTT. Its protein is CASSYSRTGGSTEAFF.

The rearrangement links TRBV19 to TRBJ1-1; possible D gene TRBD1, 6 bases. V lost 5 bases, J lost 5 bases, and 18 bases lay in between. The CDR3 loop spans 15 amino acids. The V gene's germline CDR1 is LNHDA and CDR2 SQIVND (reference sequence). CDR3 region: CASSPTPPGVTEAFF. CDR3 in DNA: TGTGCCAGTAGTCCTACCCCGCCAGGGGTTACTGAAGCTTTCTTT. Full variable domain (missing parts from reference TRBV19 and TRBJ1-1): DGGITQSPKYLFRKEGQNVTLSCEQNLNHDAMYWYRQDPGQGLRLIYYSQIVNDFQKGDIAEGYSVSREKKESFPLTVTSAQKNPTAFYLCASSPTPPGVTEAFFGQGTRLTVV.

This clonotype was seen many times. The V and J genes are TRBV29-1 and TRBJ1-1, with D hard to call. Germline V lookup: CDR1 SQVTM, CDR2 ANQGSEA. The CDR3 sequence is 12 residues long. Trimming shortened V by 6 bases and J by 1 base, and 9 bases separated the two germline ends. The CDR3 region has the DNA TGCAGCGTCTACGGTGGGAACACTGAAGCTTTCTTT. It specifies CSVYGGNTEAFF. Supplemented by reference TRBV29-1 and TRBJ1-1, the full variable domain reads SAVISQKPSRDICQRGTSLTIQCQVDSQVTMMFWYRQQPGQSLTLIATANQGSEATYESGFVIDKFPISRPNLTFSTLTVSNMSPEDSSIYLCSVYGGNTEAFFGQGTRLTVV.

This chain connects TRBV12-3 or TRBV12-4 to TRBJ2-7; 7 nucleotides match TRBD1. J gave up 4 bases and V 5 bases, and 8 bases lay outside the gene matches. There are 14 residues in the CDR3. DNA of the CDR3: TGTGCCAGCAGTCTACAGGGGCTCGCGTACGAGCAGTACTTC. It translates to CASSLQGLAYEQYF.

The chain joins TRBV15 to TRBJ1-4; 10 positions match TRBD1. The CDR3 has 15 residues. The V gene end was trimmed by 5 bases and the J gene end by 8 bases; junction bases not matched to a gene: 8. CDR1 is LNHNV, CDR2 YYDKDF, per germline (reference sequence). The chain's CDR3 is CATSGGGQGYEKLFF. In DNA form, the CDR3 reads TGTGCCACCAGCGGGGGGGGACAGGGGTACGAAAAACTGTTTTTT. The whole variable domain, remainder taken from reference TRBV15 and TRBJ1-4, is DAMVIQNPRYQVTQFGKPVTLSCSQTLNHNVMYWYQQKSSQAPKLLFHYYDKDFNNEADTPDNFQSRRPNTSFCFLDIRSPGLGDTAMYLCATSGGGQGYEKLFFGSGTQLSVL.

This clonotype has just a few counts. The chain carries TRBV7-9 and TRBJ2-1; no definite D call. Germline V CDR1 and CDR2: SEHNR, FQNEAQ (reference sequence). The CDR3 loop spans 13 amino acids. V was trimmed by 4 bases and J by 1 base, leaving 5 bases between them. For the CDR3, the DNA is TGTGCCAGCAGCTGGACGTCCTACAATGAGCAGTTCTTC. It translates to CASSWTSYNEQFF.

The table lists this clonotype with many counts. The CDR3, as DNA: TGCGCCAGCAGCTTCGGCGGGAGAACAGATACGCAGTATTTT. Protein product: CASSFGGRTDTQYF. The chain couples TRBV5-1 to TRBJ2-3; the match to TRBD2 covers 7 bases. The length of the CDR3 is 14 residues. From germline, CDR1 is SGHRS and CDR2 YFSETQ. Trimming cost V 2 bases and J 3 bases; bases outside gene matches: 3.

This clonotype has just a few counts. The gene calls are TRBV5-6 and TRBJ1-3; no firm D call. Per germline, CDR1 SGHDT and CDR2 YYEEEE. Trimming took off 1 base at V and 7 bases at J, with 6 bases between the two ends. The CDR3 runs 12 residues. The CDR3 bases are TGTGCCAGCAGCTTGTCGGTGAACACCATATATTTT. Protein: CASSLSVNTIYF.

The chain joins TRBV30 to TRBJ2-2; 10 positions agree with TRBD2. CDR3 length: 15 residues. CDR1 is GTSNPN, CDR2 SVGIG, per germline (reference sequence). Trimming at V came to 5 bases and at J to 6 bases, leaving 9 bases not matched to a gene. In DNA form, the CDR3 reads TGTGCCTGGGATCCCTTACTAGCGGGGTCCGGGGAGCTGTTTTTT. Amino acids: CAWDPLLAGSGELFF. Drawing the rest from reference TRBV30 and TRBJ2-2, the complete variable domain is SQTIHQWPATLVQPVGSPLSLECTVEGTSNPNLYWYRQAAGRGLQLLFYSVGIGQISSEVPQNLSASRPQDRQFILSSKKLLLSDSGFYLCAWDPLLAGSGELFFGEGSRLTVL.